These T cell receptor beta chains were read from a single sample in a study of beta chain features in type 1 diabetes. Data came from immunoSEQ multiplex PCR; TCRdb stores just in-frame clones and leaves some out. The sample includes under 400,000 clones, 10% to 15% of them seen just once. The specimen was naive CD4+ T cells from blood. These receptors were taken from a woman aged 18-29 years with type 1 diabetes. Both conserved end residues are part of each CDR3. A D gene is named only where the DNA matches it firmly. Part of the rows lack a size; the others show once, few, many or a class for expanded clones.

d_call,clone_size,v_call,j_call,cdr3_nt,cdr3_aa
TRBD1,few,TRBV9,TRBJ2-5,TGTGCCAGCAGCGGGACAGGGACAGAGACCCAGTACTTC,CASSGTGTETQYF
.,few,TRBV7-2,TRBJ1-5,TGTGCCAGCAGCTCGTCTACAGGGACCCACAATCAGCCCCAGCATTTT,CASSSSTGTHNQPQHF
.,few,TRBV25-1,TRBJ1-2,TGTGCCAGCAGCCCCGGGGGGCCGCCACGCCCATCTAACTATGGCTACACCTTC,CASSPGGPPRPSNYGYTF
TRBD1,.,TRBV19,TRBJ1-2,TGTGCCACTGGAGGGGGACAGGGGGAAGGCTACACCTTC,CATGGGQGEGYTF
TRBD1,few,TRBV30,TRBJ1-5,TGTGCCTGGAACAGGGGTAGCAATCAGCCCCAGCATTTT,CAWNRGSNQPQHF
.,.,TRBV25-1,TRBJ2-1,TGTGCCAGCAGGACTGCGGGGACGGGAAATGAGCAGTTCTTC,CASRTAGTGNEQFF
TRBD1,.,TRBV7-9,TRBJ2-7,TGTGCCAGCAATCCGGGGACAGGGTACGAGCAGTACTTC,CASNPGTGYEQYF
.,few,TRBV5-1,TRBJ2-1,TGCGCCAGCAGCTTGGGTGCGAGCTCCTACAATGAGCAGTTCTTC,CASSLGASSYNEQFF
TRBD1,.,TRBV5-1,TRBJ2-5,TGCGCCAGCAGCCCAGGACAGGGCCTAGGGGAGACCCAGTACTTC,CASSPGQGLGETQYF
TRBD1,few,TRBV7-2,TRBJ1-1,TGTGCCAGCAGCTTCTGGACAGGGAAGAACACTGAAGCTTTCTTT,CASSFWTGKNTEAFF
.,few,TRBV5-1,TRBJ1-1,TGCGCCAGCAGCTTGGGGGCGGGCAATGAAGCTTTCTTT,CASSLGAGNEAFF
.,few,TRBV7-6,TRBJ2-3,TGTGCCAGCAGCCCGCATTTCGACTTCACAGATACGCAGTATTTT,CASSPHFDFTDTQYF
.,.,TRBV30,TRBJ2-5,TGTGCCTGCGGGGGACAGACCCAAGAGACCCAGTACTTC,CACGGQTQETQYF
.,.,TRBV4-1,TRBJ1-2,TGCGCCAGCAGCCAAGAAACCATTGCAGGGTATGGCTACACCTTC,CASSQETIAGYGYTF
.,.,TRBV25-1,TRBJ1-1,TGTGCCAGCAGGGCGCAGGGAGAAGCTTTCTTT,CASRAQGEAFF
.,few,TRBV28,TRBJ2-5,TGTGCCAGCACCACGGGGTCTGGAGTGCGAGAGACCCAGTACTTC,CASTTGSGVRETQYF
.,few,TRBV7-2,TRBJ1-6,TGTGCCAGCAGCTTAGCGCGCCTGCCCCTCCACTTT,CASSLARLPLHF
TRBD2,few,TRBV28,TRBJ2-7,TGTGCCAGCAATCTCAACGTAGCGGGAGGTATTAAATTTTACGAGCAGTACTTC,CASNLNVAGGIKFYEQYF
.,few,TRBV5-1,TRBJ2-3,TGCGCCAGCAGCTTTACAAGAGATACGCAGTATTTT,CASSFTRDTQYF
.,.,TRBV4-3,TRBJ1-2,TGCGCCAGCAGCCAATCCCCTGGGAGCCACTATGGCTACACCTTC,CASSQSPGSHYGYTF
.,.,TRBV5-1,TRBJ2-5,TGCGCCAGCAGCGGCCCCTCATCGGAGACCCAGTACTTC,CASSGPSSETQYF